The rows below give T cell receptor beta chains drawn from one sample of a study of T-cell reconstitution after alpha-beta-depleted transplantation in children. TCRdb redid the calling of the PCR reads with MiXCR, one entry per CDR3 protein. The repertoire consists of hundreds of thousands of distinct CDR3 sequences, with roughly 15% occurring once and the leading ten covering under 30%. Material: PBMCs, mostly from graft donor cells, obtained 360 days after TCRalphabeta/CD19-depleted stem cell transplant. All receptors derive from a boy less than two years old who had a stem cell transplant for Wiskott-Aldrich syndrome, so the T cells may come from the graft donor. The CDR3 runs from the conserved cysteine through the conserved F or W. The order of the fields is D gene, V gene, clone size, J gene, CDR3 DNA, CDR3 protein. D genes are given only for firm matches. Some rows mark clone size as missing; the rest say once, few, many or name a class of expanded clone.

TRBD1	TRBV7-9	many	TRBJ2-4	TGTGCCAGCAGCTCCTGGAAGTCCGGGACAGTCTTGGGAGTGAGCATTCAGTACTTC	CASSSWKSGTVLGVSIQYF
TRBD2	TRBV5-1	few	TRBJ2-7	TGCGCCAGCAGTCTCGTTTCTGGGACTAGCATCTACGAGCAGTACTTC	CASSLVSGTSIYEQYF
-	TRBV21-1	-	TRBJ2-7	TGTGCCAGCAGCAAAGAAGAGACTGTTTACGAGCAGTACTTC	CASSKEETVYEQYF
-	TRBV5-1	many	TRBJ2-7	TGCGCCAGCAGCCCGAAGACAGTACCCATGTACGAGCAGTACTTC	CASSPKTVPMYEQYF
-	TRBV12-3/TRBV12-4	-	TRBJ2-2	TGTGCCAGCAGTTTAAGGCCACGGTACACCGGGGAGCTGTTTTTT	CASSLRPRYTGELFF
-	TRBV2	few	TRBJ2-5	TGTGCCAGCAGGGTCGCAGTAGAGACCCAGTACTTC	CASRVAVETQYF
-	TRBV20-1	-	TRBJ1-2	TGCAGTGCTAGCAACAGGTTTAACTATGGCTACACCTTC	CSASNRFNYGYTF
-	TRBV5-1	few	TRBJ2-2	TGCGCCAGCAGTGGGGTCGCCGGCACCGGGGAGCTGTTTTTT	CASSGVAGTGELFF
-	TRBV12-3/TRBV12-4	few	TRBJ2-7	TGTGCCAGCAGCTCCAGACAGGGACTCGCCTACGAGCAGTACTTC	CASSSRQGLAYEQYF
TRBD1	TRBV4-1	-	TRBJ2-2	TGCGCCAGCAGCCAGCGGACAGGGGCCGGGGAGCTGTTTTTT	CASSQRTGAGELFF
-	TRBV12-3/TRBV12-4	few	TRBJ2-7	TGTGCCAGCAGTTTCGGACACCTGAGCTCCTACGAGCAGTACTTC	CASSFGHLSSYEQYF
-	TRBV5-1	-	TRBJ2-5	TGCGCCAGCAGCTTGGACGTCCACGAAGAGACCCAGTACTTC	CASSLDVHEETQYF
-	TRBV20-1	-	TRBJ2-2	TGCAGTGCTAGGGACCCCACGACCGGGGAGCTGTTTTTT	CSARDPTTGELFF
TRBD2	TRBV12-3/TRBV12-4	-	TRBJ2-5	TGTGCCAGCAGACTAGCGGTCTCGTACCAAGAGACCCAGTACTTC	CASRLAVSYQETQYF
TRBD1	TRBV5-1	few	TRBJ1-3	TGCGCCAGCAGCGTGACAGGGGGAGGAAACACCATATATTTT	CASSVTGGGNTIYF
TRBD2	TRBV12-3/TRBV12-4	few	TRBJ2-1	TGTGCCAGCAGGTCCTTAAGCGGGAGGGCCGATAATGAGCAGTTCTTC	CASRSLSGRADNEQFF